Described below is a single TCR beta chain sequence and its context. The entry originates in a study of blood T cell repertoires in COVID-19. The wider study: Spain, Italy and the United States supplied samples that represented acute and convalescent COVID-19.

V was clipped by 3 bases and J by 5 bases; unmatched bases: 10. The CDR3 runs to 16 residues. Germline V gene lookup returns CDR1 KGHSH and CDR2 LQKENI. Assay used: immunoSEQ multiplex PCR; TCRdb lists only in-frame clones, some missing. Among around 320,000 clones listed, nearly 90% were seen once. The age range of participants was 18 to 89 years, with residence in about two dozen US areas. The study assigned cohorts using participant-reported clinical history. The clonotype comes from a woman aged 18-29 years with acute COVID-19. The sequenced sample consisted of PBMCs or T cells enriched from blood (not recorded which). The chain couples TRBV18 to TRBJ1-2; 9 bases match TRBD1. DNA of the CDR3: TGTGCCAGCTCACCGGGACAGGGCGCCGTCTGGTATGGCTACACCTTC. This codes for CASSPGQGAVWYGYTF.